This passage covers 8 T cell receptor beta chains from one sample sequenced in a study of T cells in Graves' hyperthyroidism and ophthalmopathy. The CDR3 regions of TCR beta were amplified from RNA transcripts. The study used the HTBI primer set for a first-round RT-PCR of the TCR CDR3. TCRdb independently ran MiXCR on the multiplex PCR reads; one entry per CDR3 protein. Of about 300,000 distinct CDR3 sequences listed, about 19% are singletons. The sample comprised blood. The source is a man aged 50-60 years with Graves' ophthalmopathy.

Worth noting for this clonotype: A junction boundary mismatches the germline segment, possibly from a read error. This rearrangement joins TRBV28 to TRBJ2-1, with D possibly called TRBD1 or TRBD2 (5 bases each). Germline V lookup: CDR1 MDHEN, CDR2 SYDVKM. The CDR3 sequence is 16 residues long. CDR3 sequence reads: CANSLWIGASTNEQFF. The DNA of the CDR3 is TGTGCCAACAGTTTATGGATAGGGGCTAGCACCAATGAGCAGTTCTTC.

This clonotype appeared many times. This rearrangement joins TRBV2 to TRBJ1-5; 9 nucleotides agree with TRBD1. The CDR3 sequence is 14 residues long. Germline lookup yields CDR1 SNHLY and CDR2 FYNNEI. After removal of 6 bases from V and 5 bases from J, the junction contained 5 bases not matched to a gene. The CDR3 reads CASSRDRGDQPQHF. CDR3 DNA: TGTGCCAGCAGCCGAGACAGGGGGGATCAGCCCCAGCATTTT. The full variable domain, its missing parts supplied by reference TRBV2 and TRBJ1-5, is EPEVTQTPSHQVTQMGQEVILRCVPISNHLYFYWYRQILGQKVEFLVSFYNNEISEKSEIFDDQFSVERPDGSNFTLKIRSTKLEDSAMYFCASSRDRGDQPQHFGDGTRLSIL.

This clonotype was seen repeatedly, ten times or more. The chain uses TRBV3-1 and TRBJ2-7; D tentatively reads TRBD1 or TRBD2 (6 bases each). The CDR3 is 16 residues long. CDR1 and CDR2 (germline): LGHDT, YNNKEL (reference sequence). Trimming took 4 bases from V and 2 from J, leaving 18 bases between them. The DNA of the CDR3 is TGTGCCAGCAGCCCAGAGGGGGAGGCCGTTGCCTACGAGCAGTACTTC. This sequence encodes CASSPEGEAVAYEQYF.

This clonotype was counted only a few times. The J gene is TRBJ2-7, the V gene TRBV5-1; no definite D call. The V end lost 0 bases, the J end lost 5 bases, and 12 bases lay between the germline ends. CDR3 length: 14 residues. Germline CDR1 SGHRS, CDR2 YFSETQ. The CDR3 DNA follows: TGCGCCAGCAGCTTGGCTTCGCCTCTCGACGAGCAGTACTTC. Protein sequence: CASSLASPLDEQYF. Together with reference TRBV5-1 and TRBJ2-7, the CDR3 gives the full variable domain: KAGVTQTPRYLIKTRGQQVTLSCSPISGHRSVSWYQQTPGQGLQFLFEYFSETQRNKGNFPGRFSGRQFSNSRSEMNVSTLELGDSALYLCASSLASPLDEQYFGPGTRLTVT.

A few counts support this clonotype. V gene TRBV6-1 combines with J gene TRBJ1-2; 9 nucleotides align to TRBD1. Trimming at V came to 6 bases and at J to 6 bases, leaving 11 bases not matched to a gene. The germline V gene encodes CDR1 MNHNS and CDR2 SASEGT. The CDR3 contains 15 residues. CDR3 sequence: CASRRDRERSHGYTF. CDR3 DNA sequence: TGTGCCAGCAGACGGGACAGGGAACGTTCTCATGGCTACACCTTC.

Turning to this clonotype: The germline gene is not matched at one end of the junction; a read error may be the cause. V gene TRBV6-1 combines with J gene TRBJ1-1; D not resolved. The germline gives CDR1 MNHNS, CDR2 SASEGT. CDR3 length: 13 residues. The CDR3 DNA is TGTGCCAGCAGTGAGTTATTGAACGCTGAAGCTTTCTTT. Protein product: CASSELLNAEAFF.

The CDR3 coding sequence is TGTGCCAGCAGCTTAGAGGCTAGCGGGAGTAACGACGAGCAGTACTTC. Residues: CASSLEASGSNDEQYF. This chain links TRBV11-2 with TRBJ2-7; 10 nucleotides match TRBD2. The length of the CDR3 is 16 residues. The germline CDR1 and CDR2 sequences are SGHAT and FQNNGV. V shed 0 bases, J shed 5 bases, and the junction held 7 bases outside the gene matches.

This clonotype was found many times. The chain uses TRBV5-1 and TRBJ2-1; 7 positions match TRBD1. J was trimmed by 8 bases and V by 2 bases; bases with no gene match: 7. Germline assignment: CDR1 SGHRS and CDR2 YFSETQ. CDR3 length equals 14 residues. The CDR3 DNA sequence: TGCGCCAGCAGCTTCAAGGGGGCAAGTGATGAGCAGTTCTTC. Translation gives CASSFKGASDEQFF.